A single sample is the source of the 29 T cell receptor beta chains below, sequenced in a study of shared clonotypes between healthy human individuals. Profiling relied on immunoSEQ multiplex PCR, and the TCRdb table lists in-frame clones only, not all of them. The table lists 2 million to 2.5 million clones, 90% to 97% of them singletons. What was sequenced was naive CD4+ T cells sorted from blood. Subset reported: CD45RA+ positively selected. Receptor source: a man between 18 and 35 years old in good health.

As to this clone: Other nucleotide sequences from this sample produce the same CDR3. V usage is TRBV9 and J usage is TRBJ2-7; 9 bases are a match to TRBD2. V trimming: 0 bases; J trimming: 2 bases; junction bases outside the gene matches: 3. Per germline, CDR1 SGDLS and CDR2 YYNGEE. There are 15 residues in the CDR3. This CDR3 reads CASSVEAGGTYEQYF. CDR3 bases: TGTGCCAGCAGCGTAGAGGCGGGAGGGACCTACGAGCAGTACTTC.

The chain joins TRBV11-2 to TRBJ2-3; 12 nucleotides agree with TRBD2. CDR1 and CDR2 (germline): SGHAT, FQNNGV. The ends lost 4 bases at V and 0 bases at J; junction bases unmatched: 8. The CDR3 length is 18 residues. The chain's CDR3 is CASSSGLAGHTSTDTQYF. The CDR3 nucleotides read TGTGCCAGCAGCTCCGGACTAGCGGGACACACTAGCACAGATACGCAGTATTTT.

The gene calls are TRBV30 and TRBJ2-6; either TRBD1 or TRBD2 may supply D (6 bases each). Trimming stripped 2 bases from V and 1 base from J, with 18 bases between. Germline-derived CDR1 and CDR2 are GTSNPN and SVGIG (reference sequence). The CDR3 covers 18 residues. In DNA, the CDR3 is TGTGCCTGGAGTACCCCTCGGGGGCGCAGGTCTGGGGCCAACGTCCTGACTTTC. This sequence encodes CAWSTPRGRRSGANVLTF.

The chain combines TRBV4-3 with TRBJ2-5; 13 bases line up with TRBD2. This CDR3 has 16 residues. The junction had 3 bases not matched to a gene; V was cut back by 0 bases and J by 5 bases. CDR1 and CDR2 from the germline V gene are LGHNA and YSLEER. CDR3 sequence (DNA): TGCGCCAGCAGCCAAGAGGGGACTAGCGGGATGGAGACCCAGTACTTC. Amino acid sequence: CASSQEGTSGMETQYF.

This rearrangement joins TRBV5-1 to TRBJ2-5; TRBD1 agrees at 8 bases. V lost 2 bases, J lost 4 bases, and 7 bases stayed unmatched. This CDR3 contains 15 residues. CDR1 and CDR2 (germline): SGHRS, YFSETQ. CDR3 nucleotide sequence: TGCGCCAGCAGCTTACGCTTCGGACAGGGAGAGACCCAGTACTTC. It translates to CASSLRFGQGETQYF.

The rearrangement links TRBV11-2 to TRBJ2-3; TRBD2 aligns across 10 bases. The J segment lost 7 bases and the V segment lost 5 bases, leaving 9 bases of the junction unmatched. Germline CDR1 and CDR2: SGHAT and FQNNGV. The CDR3 is 15 residues long. In nucleotides, the CDR3 is TGTGCCAGCAGCGGGCCGGGACTAGCGATATATACGCAGTATTTT. It encodes CASSGPGLAIYTQYF.

The rearrangement uses TRBV6-1 and TRBJ1-1, with 7 bases identical to TRBD1. Trimming cost V 5 bases and J 1 base; bases outside gene matches: 7. The length of the CDR3 is 15 residues. Per germline, CDR1 MNHNS and CDR2 SASEGT. As DNA, the CDR3 is TGTGCCAGCAGTATTCAGGGGGGGGCGAACACTGAAGCTTTCTTT. Translation: CASSIQGGANTEAFF.

The DNA for the CDR3 is TGTGCCAGCAGTGGACTACCAGAGGTTACCTACGAGCAGTACTTC. Encoded protein: CASSGLPEVTYEQYF. The chain combines TRBV6-1 with TRBJ2-7; TRBD2 is a possible D gene (5 bases). Deletions cut 4 bases from V and 2 bases from J, with 15 bases between. This CDR3 spans 15 amino acids. The germline V gene encodes CDR1 MNHNS and CDR2 SASEGT.

The chain links TRBV10-1 to TRBJ1-2; perhaps TRBD1 as D (6 bases). The CDR3 length is 17 residues. CDR1 WNHNN and CDR2 SYGVQD come from the germline V gene (reference sequence). The V and J ends lost 2 bases and 6 bases respectively, with 22 bases between them. CDR3 sequence: CASSEGSRDIGTHGYTF. In nucleotides, the CDR3 is TGCGCCAGCAGTGAGGGGTCCCGGGACATAGGAACCCATGGCTACACCTTC.

The chain recombines TRBV30 with TRBJ1-1, with D unclear. Germline CDR1 GTSNPN, CDR2 SVGIG (reference sequence). The V and J ends lost 0 bases and 1 base respectively, with 9 bases between them. This CDR3 contains 14 residues. CDR3 in DNA: TGTGCCTGGAGTGTGATGTCAGGGAACACTGAAGCTTTCTTT. It yields the protein CAWSVMSGNTEAFF.

This clone showed up just once. The chain uses TRBV29-1 and TRBJ2-5, with unresolved D. The CDR3 loop spans 14 amino acids. Germline CDR1 is SQVTM and CDR2 is ANQGSEA. The V and J ends lost 6 bases and 4 bases respectively, with 18 bases between them. The CDR3 DNA reads TGCAGCGTGAGGCGAGCACGGAATACAGAGACCCAGTACTTC. It yields the protein CSVRRARNTETQYF.

The chain's CDR3 is CASSDGTGARDTQYF. The CDR3 DNA reads as TGCGCCAGCAGCGACGGGACAGGTGCCAGGGATACGCAGTATTTT. The V and J genes are TRBV5-1 and TRBJ2-3; TRBD1 aligns across 8 bases. V was pared by 4 bases and J by 6 bases, with 10 bases of the junction left unmatched. CDR1 SGHRS and CDR2 YFSETQ come from the germline V gene. The CDR3 runs to 15 residues.

The chain recombines TRBV5-5 with TRBJ2-7, with D perhaps matching TRBD1 or TRBD2 (5 bases each). Germline CDR1 SGHKS, CDR2 YYEKEE (reference sequence). The CDR3 loop spans 14 amino acids. Trimming took 1 base from V and 2 from J, leaving 10 bases between them. Here the CDR3 DNA reads TGTGCCAGCAGCTTGCGGGACGAACCCTACGAGCAGTACTTC. It translates to CASSLRDEPYEQYF. The full variable domain, completed using reference TRBV5-5 and TRBJ2-7, is DAGVTQSPTHLIKTRGQQVTLRCSPISGHKSVSWYQQVLGQGPQFIFQYYEKEERGRGNFPDRFSARQFPNYSSELNVNALLLGDSALYLCASSLRDEPYEQYFGPGTRLTVT.

A few counts support this clone. The chain uses TRBV20-1 and TRBJ1-1; the D is unclear. V dropped 8 bases and J dropped 0 bases, with 7 bases sitting between them. The CDR3 loop spans 11 amino acids. CDR1 DFQATT and CDR2 SNEGSKA come from the germline V gene (reference sequence). CDR3 loop: CSITLNTEAFF. The CDR3 DNA follows: TGCAGTATTACGCTGAACACTGAAGCTTTCTTT.

Remarks on this clone: Other DNA sequences in this sample translate to the same CDR3. J is TRBJ2-5 and V is TRBV5-4; TRBD1 aligns across 11 bases. V was pared by 8 bases and J by 5 bases, with 5 bases of the junction left unmatched. Germline V gives CDR1 SGHNT, CDR2 YYREEE (reference sequence). This CDR3 spans 13 amino acids. The CDR3 reads CASRTGGSETQYF. DNA for the CDR3: TGTGCCAGTCGGACAGGGGGCAGTGAGACCCAGTACTTC.

The chain combines TRBV7-2 with TRBJ2-5; D might be TRBD1 or TRBD2, each matching 6 bases. The germline gives CDR1 SGHTA, CDR2 FQGNSA. The CDR3 is 15 residues long. The V end lost 5 bases, the J end lost 4 bases, and 17 bases lay between the germline ends. CDR3 in DNA: TGTGCCAGCAGCCCCCGGGGGCGGGGTGGAGAGACCCAGTACTTC. Its protein is CASSPRGRGGETQYF.

The rearrangement joins TRBV6-6 to TRBJ1-2, with D unresolved. The CDR3 has 13 residues. V was clipped by 5 bases and J by 1 base, with 8 bases between them. CDR1 is MNHNY and CDR2 is SVGAGI in the germline V gene (reference sequence). CDR3 nucleotides: TGTGCCAGCAGTACGACAAGTAACTATGGCTACACCTTC. It codes for CASSTTSNYGYTF.

In this sample, this clone turned up once. At the DNA level, this CDR3 is encoded by other sequences in the same sample as well. This sequence joins TRBV7-2 and TRBJ2-7; TRBD2 aligns across 9 bases. Per the germline V gene, CDR1 is SGHTA and CDR2 is FQGNSA. This CDR3 comprises 15 residues. Losses at the gene ends were 2 bases for V and 0 bases for J; bases not matched to a gene: 2. CDR3 DNA sequence: TGTGCCAGCAGCTTACTAGCGGGGCTCTCCTACGAGCAGTACTTC. Amino acids: CASSLLAGLSYEQYF.

The genes are TRBV2 and TRBJ2-1; D uncertain. V was trimmed by 4 bases and J by 0 bases, leaving 7 bases between them. Looked up from germline, CDR1 is SNHLY and CDR2 is FYNNEI. The CDR3 spans 14 residues. CDR3 residues: CASSADTSYNEQFF. CDR3 nucleotide sequence: TGTGCCAGCAGTGCCGATACCTCCTACAATGAGCAGTTCTTC.

The chain joins TRBV10-3 to TRBJ1-6, with D hard to call. The germline gives CDR1 ENHRY, CDR2 SYGVKD. Deletions cut 6 bases from V and 5 bases from J, with 5 bases between. The CDR3 has 12 residues. The CDR3 loop reads CAISGNNSPLHF. In nucleotides, the CDR3 is TGTGCCATCAGCGGTAATAATTCACCCCTCCACTTT.

This chain uses TRBV29-1 with TRBJ1-3; D gene ambiguous. CDR3 length: 13 residues. Germline loops: CDR1 SQVTM, CDR2 ANQGSEA. Trimming took off 4 bases at V and 0 bases at J, with 7 bases between the two ends. This chain's CDR3 is CSVVQNSGNTIYF. The DNA for the CDR3 is TGCAGCGTTGTACAGAACTCTGGAAACACCATATATTTT.

The V gene is TRBV6-1, the J gene TRBJ2-5; 8 positions agree with TRBD1. From germline, CDR1 is MNHNS and CDR2 SASEGT. After removal of 8 bases from V and 5 bases from J, the junction contained 13 bases not matched to a gene. The CDR3 runs to 15 residues. The CDR3 is CASGPFGTGRETQYF. As DNA, the CDR3 is TGTGCCAGCGGACCGTTCGGGACAGGCCGGGAGACCCAGTACTTC.

This chain uses TRBV9 with TRBJ1-1; D remains unclear. Germline CDR1 and CDR2: SGDLS and YYNGEE. V dropped 4 bases and J dropped 7 bases, with 8 bases sitting between them. This CDR3 is built from 11 residues. The CDR3 bases are TGTGCCAGCAGCCCCCTAGGTGAAGCTTTCTTT. Its protein is CASSPLGEAFF.

The sample holds one count of this clone. This rearrangement joins TRBV18 to TRBJ2-2, with D perhaps assigned TRBD1 or TRBD2 (6 bases each). Germline V gene lookup returns CDR1 KGHSH and CDR2 LQKENI. CDR3 length: 14 residues. Trimming shortened V by 5 bases and J by 4 bases, and 11 bases separated the two germline ends. CDR3 amino acids: CASSRGAATGELFF. CDR3 nucleotide sequence: TGTGCCAGCTCAAGGGGGGCCGCCACCGGGGAGCTGTTTTTT.

Points on this clone: The same CDR3 arises from other DNA sequences in this sample as well. The V call is TRBV30, the J call TRBJ2-5; the match to TRBD1 covers 8 bases. Per germline, CDR1 GTSNPN and CDR2 SVGIG (reference sequence). CDR3 size: 14 residues. V shed 2 bases and J 1 base; nucleotides not matched to a gene: 3. This CDR3 reads CAWSRGQGQETQYF. CDR3 in DNA: TGTGCCTGGAGTCGAGGACAGGGCCAAGAGACCCAGTACTTC.

The chain combines TRBV6-5 with TRBJ2-7, with unresolved D. CDR1 MNHEY and CDR2 SVGAGI come from the germline V gene. V was shortened by 0 bases and J by 5 bases, with 11 bases between the two germline ends. The CDR3 consists of 14 residues. The CDR3, as DNA: TGTGCCAGCAGTTACTCGATAGGGAACAACGAGCAGTACTTC. It translates to CASSYSIGNNEQYF.

CDR3 amino acids: CASSLEGTGVRGYTF. CDR3 bases: TGTGCCAGCAGCTTGGAGGGGACAGGGGTTCGGGGCTACACCTTC. This chain joins TRBV5-4 and TRBJ1-2; 10 bases agree with TRBD1. CDR3 length equals 15 residues. V lost 0 bases and J lost 8; bases outside the gene matches: 7. Germline values: CDR1 SGHNT, CDR2 YYREEE (reference sequence).

The V and J genes are TRBV5-4 and TRBJ1-2; 9 nucleotides agree with TRBD1. Trimming cost V 0 bases and J 6 bases; bases outside gene matches: 6. The CDR3 sequence is 15 residues long. The V gene's germline CDR1 is SGHNT and CDR2 YYREEE (reference sequence). CDR3 bases: TGTGCCAGCAGCTTGGATTTCGGGACAGGGAATGGCTACACCTTC. This sequence encodes CASSLDFGTGNGYTF.

V usage is TRBV30 and J usage is TRBJ2-1; D assignment may be TRBD1 or TRBD2 (6 bases each). The CDR3 totals 15 residues. Looked up from germline, CDR1 is GTSNPN and CDR2 is SVGIG (reference sequence). V lost 1 base and J 2 bases, leaving 12 bases between the germline ends. The CDR3 protein is CAWSAGGPTYNEQFF. The CDR3 DNA reads TGTGCCTGGAGTGCCGGGGGCCCCACCTACAATGAGCAGTTCTTC.